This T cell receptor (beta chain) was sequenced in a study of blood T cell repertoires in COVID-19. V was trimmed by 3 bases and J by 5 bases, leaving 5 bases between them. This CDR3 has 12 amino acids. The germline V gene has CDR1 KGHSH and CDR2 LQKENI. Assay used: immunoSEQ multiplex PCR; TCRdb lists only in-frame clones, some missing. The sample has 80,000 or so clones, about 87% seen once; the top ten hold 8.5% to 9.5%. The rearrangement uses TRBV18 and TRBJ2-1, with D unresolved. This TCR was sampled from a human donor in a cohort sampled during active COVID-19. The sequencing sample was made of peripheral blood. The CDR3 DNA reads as TGTGCCAGCTCACCGGCGGACAATGAGCAGTTCTTC. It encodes CASSPADNEQFF.